This paragraph reports one TCR beta chain. What it binds is unknown. Libraries were prepared by immunoSEQ multiplex PCR; TCRdb keeps only in-frame clonotypes and omits some of them. The sample carries 190,000 or so clones, around 93% recorded once. The data derive from a study of T cell responses to AZD1222 COVID-19 vaccine. The study's findings and limits: Spike as a whole was targeted by vaccine-associated CD4 TCRs, dominant at 160-218 and 743-854. Females outnumbered males among donors, who were mostly white British; clonal diversity was possibly underestimated. Repertoires were sampled only after the peak T cell response.

Germline V CDR1 and CDR2: LNHDA, SQIVND (reference sequence). This CDR3 region has 16 residues. With V trimmed by 6 bases and J by 1 base, 5 bases remained unmatched. This TCR derives from an adult who received the AZD1222 COVID-19 vaccine. V and J are TRBV19 and TRBJ2-3; TRBD2 matches at 12 bases. The sample was peripheral blood, taken 28 days after the second AZD1222 dose. The CDR3 reads CASSRRTSGGTDTQYF. In nucleotides, the CDR3 is TGTGCCAGTAGCCGCCGGACTAGCGGGGGCACAGATACGCAGTATTTT.